Sequencing of this TCR beta chain was carried out in a study of T cell clonotyping in hematopoietic cell transplantation. Notes on the study in general: CD4 and CD8 repertoire contributions could not be separated without sorting. Broader posttransplant TCR repertoire diversity was predicted by graft donor and pretransplant recipient Inverse Simpson Index values. Recipient TCR diversity dropped after transplant; expanded clonotypes rose from day 30 to 180.

The CDR3 loop spans 14 amino acids. The germline V gene encodes CDR1 MNHEY and CDR2 SVGAGI. Trimming took 2 bases from V and 7 from J, leaving 12 bases between them. Note on this clone: Its target is unknown.

Profiled with immunoSEQ multiplex PCR; TCRdb holds only in-frame clones, not every one. The sample shows 10,000 to 15,000 clones, around 68% of them seen only once. The chain has TRBV6-5 and TRBJ1-5; maybe TRBD1 (5 bases). The sample in question was peripheral blood mononuclear cells, obtained 180 days after allogeneic stem cell transplant. This clonotype originated in a male patient aged 60-69 years who had an allogeneic stem cell transplant from an unrelated donor, so the T cells may come from the graft donor. Some clones in this sample may be carry-over from other donors' samples. The DNA of the CDR3 is TGTGCCAGCAGTTACGGAGCAGGGTCCCAGCCCCAGCATTTT. Translation gives CASSYGAGSQPQHF.